Below are 2 T cell receptor beta chains sequenced from a single sample in a study of blood T cell repertoires in COVID-19. Here immunoSEQ multiplex PCR was the method, and the copy in TCRdb shows in-frame clones only, minus some. Here the sample spans approximately 210,000 clones, approximately 85% being singletons. What was sequenced was peripheral blood. All receptors come from a woman between 70 and 85 years old with active or convalescent COVID-19.

The table lists this clone with a few counts. V gene TRBV5-1 combines with J gene TRBJ2-1; D possibly corresponds to TRBD1 (5 bases). V lost 0 bases, J lost 9 bases, and 10 bases lay in between. The germline gives CDR1 SGHRS, CDR2 YFSETQ. CDR3 size: 13 residues. The chain's CDR3 is CASSLGQGTEQFF. The CDR3 bases are TGCGCCAGCAGCTTGGGGCAGGGCACTGAGCAGTTCTTC.

This chain joins TRBV18 and TRBJ2-3, with TRBD1 matching 9 bases. V lost 3 bases, J lost 5 bases, and 6 bases stayed unmatched. Germline assignment: CDR1 KGHSH and CDR2 LQKENI. The CDR3 has 15 residues. The CDR3 DNA sequence: TGTGCCAGCTCACCGGGGACAGGGACGTTAGATACGCAGTATTTT. Protein: CASSPGTGTLDTQYF.